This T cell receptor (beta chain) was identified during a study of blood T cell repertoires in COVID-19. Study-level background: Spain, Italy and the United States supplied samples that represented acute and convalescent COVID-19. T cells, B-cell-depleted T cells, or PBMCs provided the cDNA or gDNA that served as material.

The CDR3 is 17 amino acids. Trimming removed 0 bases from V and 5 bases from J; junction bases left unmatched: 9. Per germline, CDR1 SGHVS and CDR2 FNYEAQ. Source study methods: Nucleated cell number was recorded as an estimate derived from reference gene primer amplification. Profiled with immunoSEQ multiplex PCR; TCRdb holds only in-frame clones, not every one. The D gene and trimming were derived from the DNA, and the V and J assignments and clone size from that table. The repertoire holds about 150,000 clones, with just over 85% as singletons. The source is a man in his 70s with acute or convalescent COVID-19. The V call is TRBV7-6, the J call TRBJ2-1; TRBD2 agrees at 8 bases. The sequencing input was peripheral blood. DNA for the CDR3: TGTGCCAGCAGCTTAGCCCTTTCGAGCGGGGGTAACAATGAGCAGTTCTTC. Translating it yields CASSLALSSGGNNEQFF.